The 27 T cell receptor beta chains given below trace back to one sample, sequenced in a study of T cell responses to AZD1222 COVID-19 vaccine. Sequenced by immunoSEQ multiplex PCR; TCRdb stores in-frame clones only, minus some. Of more than 100,000 clones in the sample, 75% to 90% were seen once. The sample in question was peripheral blood, obtained on day 0 of AZD1222 vaccination. The receptors stem from an adult in good health.

The chain recombines TRBV29-1 with TRBJ2-7; D might be TRBD1 (5 bases). The CDR3 extends over 15 amino acids. The germline V gene has CDR1 SQVTM and CDR2 ANQGSEA. V lost 0 bases and J 4 bases, leaving 16 bases between the germline ends. CDR3 sequence (DNA): TGCAGCGTTGAAGATGGCAGGGAAGGGCATTACGAGCAGTACTTC. Residues: CSVEDGREGHYEQYF.

J is TRBJ2-3 and V is TRBV6-6; 8 bases line up with TRBD2. J gave up 9 bases and V 5 bases, and 16 bases lay outside the gene matches. The CDR3 has 16 amino acids. CDR1 is MNHNY and CDR2 is SVGAGI in the germline V gene (reference sequence). The CDR3 DNA reads as TGTGCCAGCAGTCCCCCTGGCGGGGGGCCGATGTCAACGCAGTATTTT. Translating it yields CASSPPGGGPMSTQYF.

The genes are TRBV27 and TRBJ2-2; TRBD2 matches 10 bases. The CDR3 is 17 residues long. Trimming cost V 6 bases and J 1 base; bases outside gene matches: 8. The germline V gene encodes CDR1 MNHEY and CDR2 SMNVEV (reference sequence). CDR3 in DNA: TGTGCCAGCAGACTAAGGTCTAGCGGGGGGAACACCGGGGAGCTGTTTTTT. It is translated as CASRLRSSGGNTGELFF.

The chain uses TRBV5-1 and TRBJ1-3; D is ambiguous. The CDR3 spans 15 residues. The germline V gene has CDR1 SGHRS and CDR2 YFSETQ. The V gene lost 3 bases and the J gene lost 0 bases, with 10 bases spanning the gap. The CDR3 loop is CASSSALSSGNTIYF. The CDR3 nucleotides read TGCGCCAGCAGCTCCGCCCTGAGCTCTGGAAACACCATATATTTT.

This sequence joins TRBV9 and TRBJ2-5; D is ambiguous. This CDR3 is built from 14 residues. V was trimmed by 2 bases and J by 5 bases, leaving 13 bases between them. Germline lookup yields CDR1 SGDLS and CDR2 YYNGEE. The CDR3, as DNA: TGTGCCAGCAGCGTGGGCGTCCTCGGGGAGACCCAGTACTTC. Protein sequence: CASSVGVLGETQYF.

The chain recombines TRBV7-2 with TRBJ1-2; D is ambiguous. Deletions cut 6 bases from V and 4 bases from J, with 9 bases between. The CDR3 extends over 12 amino acids. Germline loops: CDR1 SGHTA, CDR2 FQGNSA. The CDR3 coding sequence is TGTGCCAGCAGTCATGACCTCTATGGCTACACCTTC. This encodes CASSHDLYGYTF. The variable domain in full, completed from reference TRBV7-2 and TRBJ1-2, reads GAGVSQSPSNKVTEKGKDVELRCDPISGHTALYWYRQSLGQGLEFLIYFQGNSAPDKSGLPSDRFSAERTGGSVSTLTIQRTQQEDSAVYLCASSHDLYGYTFGSGTRLTVV.

J is TRBJ2-7 and V is TRBV10-1, with D unresolved. Trimming stripped 9 bases from V and 5 bases from J, with 11 bases between. CDR3 size: 11 residues. Germline V gene lookup returns CDR1 WNHNN and CDR2 SYGVQD (reference sequence). The CDR3 loop reads CARVNKNEQYF. The CDR3 coding sequence is TGCGCCAGAGTAAACAAGAACGAGCAGTACTTC.

This clone was seen only once. The chain combines TRBV2 with TRBJ2-7; D possibly corresponds to TRBD2 (5 bases). The CDR3 has 11 amino acids. Germline V lookup: CDR1 SNHLY, CDR2 FYNNEI. Trimming removed 4 bases at V and 8 bases at J, with 9 bases between. The CDR3 reads CASSVEGKQYF. CDR3 nucleotides: TGTGCCAGCAGTGTAGAGGGTAAGCAGTACTTC.

The chain combines TRBV6-2 or TRBV6-3 with TRBJ1-1; 9 bases align to TRBD1. Trimming took 1 base from V and 11 from J; bases not matched to a gene: 2. This CDR3 contains 12 residues. Germline assignment: CDR1 MNHEY and CDR2 SVGEGT. The DNA of the CDR3 is TGTGCCAGCAGTTACTGGACAGGGGATGCTTTCTTT. It specifies CASSYWTGDAFF.

With respect to this clone: This CDR3 is also generated by other DNA sequences in the sample. The rearrangement joins TRBV12-3 or TRBV12-4 to TRBJ1-1; the D gene is possibly TRBD1 (6 bases). The germline V and J ends were trimmed by 5 bases and 8 bases, with 9 bases remaining between them. The CDR3 sequence is 11 residues long. CDR3 nucleotides: TGTGCCAGCAGTCTAGGGACAGAAGCTTTCTTT. Encoded protein: CASSLGTEAFF.

CDR3: CASSPRGRADTQYF. CDR3 in DNA: TGTGCCAGCAGCCCCAGAGGCCGGGCAGATACGCAGTATTTT. This rearrangement joins TRBV7-8 to TRBJ2-3, with no clear D. This CDR3 comprises 14 residues. Trimming removed 5 bases at V and 4 bases at J, with 13 bases between. Germline CDR1 is SGHVS and CDR2 is FQNEAQ.

The genes are TRBV28 and TRBJ2-5; 7 nucleotides match TRBD2. V lost 6 bases and J lost 1; bases outside the gene matches: 8. Germline CDR1 is MDHEN and CDR2 is SYDVKM. The CDR3 has 15 residues. The CDR3 nucleotides read TGTGCCAGCAGCGAGCATCTAGCGGTCCAAGAGACCCAGTACTTC. This encodes CASSEHLAVQETQYF. The full variable domain, with the rest looked up from reference TRBV28 and TRBJ2-5, is DVKVTQSSRYLVKRTGEKVFLECVQDMDHENMFWYRQDPGLGLRLIYFSYDVKMKEKGDIPEGYSVSREKKERFSLILESASTNQTSMYLCASSEHLAVQETQYFGPGTRLLVL.

The rearrangement uses TRBV7-9 and TRBJ2-7; 9 positions match TRBD1. There are 14 residues in the CDR3. CDR1 and CDR2 from the germline V gene are SEHNR and FQNEAQ (reference sequence). The V segment lost 2 bases and the J segment 3 bases; nucleotides outside the gene matches: 2. CDR3 DNA: TGTGCCAGCAGCTTAATGGGACAGGGCTACGAGCAGTACTTC. As protein: CASSLMGQGYEQYF. Full variable domain (outside the CDR3, taken from reference TRBV7-9 and TRBJ2-7): DTGVSQNPRHKITKRGQNVTFRCDPISEHNRLYWYRQTLGQGPEFLTYFQNEAQLEKSRLLSDRFSAERPKGSFSTLEIQRTEQGDSAMYLCASSLMGQGYEQYFGPGTRLTVT.

The chain uses TRBV2 and TRBJ1-2; TRBD1 might be the D (6 bases). Trimming stripped 1 base from V and 3 bases from J, with 6 bases between. CDR3 size: 13 residues. The germline V gene has CDR1 SNHLY and CDR2 FYNNEI. CDR3 sequence reads: CASSEDRDYGYTF. CDR3 DNA sequence: TGTGCCAGCAGTGAAGACAGGGACTATGGCTACACCTTC.

This chain links TRBV7-2 with TRBJ2-7; D call uncertain. CDR1 is SGHTA, CDR2 FQGNSA, per germline. V lost 1 base to trimming and J lost 0 bases, with 7 bases between them. This CDR3 region has 14 residues. CDR3 residues: CASSLGAYSYEQYF. DNA of the CDR3: TGTGCCAGCAGCTTAGGGGCCTACTCCTACGAGCAGTACTTC.

This clone has more than one count but fewer than ten. This rearrangement joins TRBV12-3 or TRBV12-4 to TRBJ1-1, with no clear D. The CDR3 totals 12 residues. V gave up 3 bases and J gave up 7 bases, with 9 bases separating them. CDR3 sequence reads: CASSLAGYEAFF. CDR3 bases: TGTGCCAGCAGTTTGGCGGGCTATGAAGCTTTCTTT.

This chain uses TRBV24-1 with TRBJ1-5; no clear D gene. Germline V CDR1 and CDR2: KGHDR, SFDVKD. The germline V and J ends were trimmed by 5 bases and 4 bases, with 8 bases remaining between them. This CDR3 comprises 13 residues. The CDR3 loop reads CATSAHDNQPQHF. In nucleotides, the CDR3 is TGTGCCACCAGTGCGCACGATAATCAGCCCCAGCATTTT.

The rearrangement uses TRBV6-5 and TRBJ2-7; TRBD1 agrees at 7 bases. CDR1 and CDR2 from the germline V gene are MNHEY and SVGAGI. The V gene end was trimmed by 5 bases and the J gene end by 11 bases; junction bases not matched to a gene: 15. The CDR3 contains 14 residues. The chain's CDR3 is CASSRARTGVTEYF. The CDR3 DNA reads TGTGCCAGCAGTCGCGCAAGGACAGGAGTCACGGAGTACTTC.

The V gene is TRBV2, the J gene TRBJ1-2; D is unresolved. In germline, CDR1 is SNHLY, CDR2 FYNNEI. V lost 6 bases and J 7 bases, leaving 18 bases between the germline ends. The CDR3 totals 14 residues. The chain's CDR3 is CASRPPFGVGGYTF. The CDR3 bases are TGTGCCAGCAGGCCCCCTTTTGGGGTTGGTGGCTACACCTTC.

The J gene is TRBJ2-2, the V gene TRBV12-3 or TRBV12-4, with D possibly being TRBD2 (6 bases). This CDR3 comprises 13 residues. The V gene lost 10 bases and the J gene lost 1 base, with 10 bases spanning the gap. The CDR3 nucleotides are TGTGCCATTCCCGGGAGGAACACCGGGGAGCTGTTTTTT. It yields the protein CAIPGRNTGELFF.

V gene TRBV18 combines with J gene TRBJ2-7, with 7 nucleotides matching TRBD1. CDR3 length equals 14 residues. The germline CDR1 and CDR2 sequences are KGHSH and LQKENI. V lost 2 bases, J lost 5 bases, and 6 bases stayed unmatched. The CDR3 DNA sequence: TGTGCCAGCTCACCAGCGACAGGGTCCGACGAGCAGTACTTC. Protein: CASSPATGSDEQYF.

The chain uses TRBV11-2 and TRBJ2-7; the D gene is possibly TRBD2 (5 bases). With 5 bases removed from V and 2 bases from J, the gap between germline ends came to 19 bases. Germline CDR1 and CDR2: SGHAT and FQNNGV. CDR3 size: 16 residues. The CDR3 coding sequence is TGTGCCAGCAGCCCTCTCCGGCGTTCGGAGGCCTACGAGCAGTACTTC. The encoded protein is CASSPLRRSEAYEQYF. Variable domain in full (rest from reference TRBV11-2 and TRBJ2-7): EAGVAQSPRYKIIEKRQSVAFWCNPISGHATLYWYQQILGQGPKLLIQFQNNGVVDDSQLPKDRFSAERLKGVDSTLKIQPAKLEDSAVYLCASSPLRRSEAYEQYFGPGTRLTVT.

The chain carries TRBV6-5 and TRBJ1-5; D remains unclear. V was shortened by 4 bases and J by 3 bases, with 7 bases between the two germline ends. The CDR3 has 13 residues. CDR1 and CDR2 from the germline V gene are MNHEY and SVGAGI. The CDR3 nucleotides read TGTGCCAGCAGTTCCGGGGTCAATCAGCCCCAGCATTTT. Translated, it gives CASSSGVNQPQHF.

This clone was detected only once. The chain uses TRBV10-2 and TRBJ2-1, with TRBD2 identical over 10 bases. Trimming took 5 bases from V and 8 from J; bases not matched to a gene: 9. Germline CDR1 is WSHSY and CDR2 is SAAADI. The CDR3 spans 15 residues. The chain's CDR3 is CASSSSGGVSDEQFF. The CDR3 bases are TGCGCCAGCAGTTCCAGCGGGGGGGTATCAGATGAGCAGTTCTTC.

The J gene is TRBJ2-7, the V gene TRBV7-9, with a weak D call TRBD1 (5 bases). Deletions cut 1 base from V and 6 bases from J, with 13 bases between. CDR1 and CDR2 from the germline V gene are SEHNR and FQNEAQ (reference sequence). The length of the CDR3 is 14 residues. The CDR3 bases are TGTGCCAGCAGCTTAGTGCAGGGCCCTCGCGAGCAGTACTTC. It encodes CASSLVQGPREQYF.

J is TRBJ1-2 and V is TRBV27; D uncertain. V gave up 0 bases and J gave up 1 base, with 12 bases separating them. The germline V gene has CDR1 MNHEY and CDR2 SMNVEV (reference sequence). This CDR3 spans 16 amino acids. The CDR3 DNA sequence: TGTGCCAGCAGTTTATCGAAGCGGACGTTTAACTATGGCTACACCTTC. It specifies CASSLSKRTFNYGYTF.

J is TRBJ1-2 and V is TRBV27, with a tentative D call TRBD1 (5 bases). CDR3 length equals 14 residues. Germline V gene lookup returns CDR1 MNHEY and CDR2 SMNVEV (reference sequence). V dropped 8 bases and J dropped 5 bases, with 18 bases sitting between them. DNA for the CDR3: TGTGCCAGCGGATCCTACGACAGAGCATATGGCTACACCTTC. This sequence encodes CASGSYDRAYGYTF.